This TCR beta chain was sequenced for a study of blood T cell repertoires in COVID-19. In the study overall: Sources were T cells, B-cell-depleted T cells, or PBMCs; the material itself was cDNA or gDNA.

The V gene lost 3 bases and the J gene lost 0 bases, with 12 bases spanning the gap. Germline V gives CDR1 WSHSY, CDR2 SAAADI. The CDR3 extends over 15 amino acids. Study processing details: Amplification with reference gene primers provided the estimates of nucleated cell counts. Data came from immunoSEQ multiplex PCR; TCRdb stores just in-frame clones and leaves some out. V and J calls and clone size follow that table, whereas D and trimming were derived from the DNA. The data hold 99,000 or so clones, with 87% observed a single time. The rearrangement joins TRBV10-2 to TRBJ2-7; TRBD1 might be the D (5 bases). Specimen: peripheral blood. The sequence was obtained from a man aged 45-65 years with acute or convalescent COVID-19. CDR3 residues: CASSEVETASYEQYF. CDR3 coding DNA: TGCGCCAGCAGTGAAGTCGAGACAGCCTCCTACGAGCAGTACTTC.